This T cell receptor (beta chain) originates from a study of T-cell reconstitution after alpha-beta-depleted transplantation in children. General study findings and limits: Reports say that about two months after transplant, the alpha-beta T cells came out of several hundred graft clones that had expanded. A year post-transplant, T-cell counts and diversity derived mostly from newly produced T cells. In some patients, recipient T cells and intrathymic progenitors surviving conditioning explained high day-60 diversity.

Trimming removed 0 bases at V and 1 base at J, with 8 bases between. CDR3 size: 16 residues. Germline V gene data show CDR1 as SGDLS and CDR2 as YYNGEE. As it was prepared, the TCRbeta library received unique molecular identifiers. TCRdb re-derived calls from the PCR reads in MiXCR, one entry per CDR3 protein. There are 440,000 or so distinct CDR3 sequences in the sample; 43% occur only once, and 27% lies in the top ten. Worth noting for this clonotype: The antigen is unknown.

The chain joins TRBV9 to TRBJ2-6; D is perhaps TRBD2 (5 bases). The source of this sequence is a girl aged 2 to 10 with aplastic anemia, due to receive a stem cell transplant. The sequenced sample was PBMCs, obtained before TCRalphabeta/CD19-depleted stem cell transplant. Here the CDR3 DNA reads TGTGCCAGCAGCGTAGAGAGGGCGTCTGGGGCCAACGTCCTGACTTTC. This gives the protein CASSVERASGANVLTF.